This T cell receptor beta chain was obtained from a study of CD4+ T cells in melanoma. Study conclusions and caveats: Diverse differentiation states were reported for melanoma neoantigen-specific CD4+ T cells. A reported correlation linked neoantigen-specific CD4+ T cells to CD8+, macrophage and B cell function.

TCRdb keeps only in-frame clones here, not all; method: immunoSEQ multiplex PCR. The repertoire holds 13,000 or so clones, with around 68% as singletons. Remarks on this clone: The antigen is not known.

With 5 bases clipped from V and 2 bases from J, the junction kept 6 bases outside the gene matches. The CDR3 is made up of 15 amino acids. Germline V gene data show CDR1 as SEHNR and CDR2 as FQNEAQ (reference sequence). Input material: cells from a culture (not recorded whether cultured in vitro). This rearrangement joins TRBV7-9 to TRBJ2-3; 8 bases align to TRBD1. The TCR was taken from a human donor with melanoma. CDR3 DNA sequence: TGTGCCAGCAGCCCGGGGACAGGCTCCACAGATACGCAGTATTTT. This gives the protein CASSPGTGSTDTQYF. The full variable domain, in which reference TRBV7-9 and TRBJ2-3 provide the parts outside the CDR3, is DTGVSQNPRHKITKRGQNVTFRCDPISEHNRLYWYRQTLGQGPEFLTYFQNEAQLEKSRLLSDRFSAERPKGSFSTLEIQRTEQGDSAMYLCASSPGTGSTDTQYFGPGTRLTVL.